The 15 T cell receptor beta chains in this list originate from one sample, sequenced in a study of read filtering for tumor transcriptome and immune sequencing. From approximately 400 ng of RNA, a library with molecular barcoded alpha/delta and beta/gamma adaptors was made. Via MiXCR, TCRdb re-called the reads, giving one row per CDR3 protein. The sample contains roughly 130,000 distinct CDR3 sequences, approximately 12% of which appear only once. Sequenced material: a population of CD138-negative cells sorted from bone marrow. The origin of the receptors is a donor at least 40 years old with multiple myeloma.

This clonotype was seen at least ten times. J is TRBJ2-2 and V is TRBV12-3 or TRBV12-4; the match to TRBD2 covers 7 bases. The CDR3 consists of 15 residues. V lost 3 bases and J lost 5; bases outside the gene matches: 6. The CDR3 sequence: CASSFGGSLTGELFF. Written as DNA, the CDR3 is TGTGCCAGCAGTTTCGGCGGGAGCTTAACCGGGGAGCTGTTTTTT.

This clonotype was detected ten times or more. The chain links TRBV9 to TRBJ2-1; 8 nucleotides line up with TRBD2. Losses at the gene ends were 3 bases for V and 1 base for J; bases not matched to a gene: 3. The CDR3 covers 15 residues. The germline CDR1 and CDR2 sequences are SGDLS and YYNGEE. As DNA, the CDR3 is TGTGCCAGCAGCGGTAGCGGGGTATCCTACAATGAGCAGTTCTTC. Translating it yields CASSGSGVSYNEQFF.

This clonotype was seen repeatedly, ten times or more. The V and J genes are TRBV6-5 and TRBJ2-1; 7 bases match TRBD2. With 10 bases clipped from V and 0 bases from J, the junction kept 6 bases outside the gene matches. CDR1 and CDR2 (germline): MNHEY, SVGAGI. The CDR3 has 14 residues. The CDR3 coding sequence is TGTGCCACCTCCCGGGACTACTCCTACAATGAGCAGTTCTTC. It codes for CATSRDYSYNEQFF.

There are many counts of this clonotype. This chain joins TRBV5-1 and TRBJ2-1; 7 bases agree with TRBD1. Germline CDR1 reads SGHRS; CDR2 reads YFSETQ. CDR3 length: 15 amino acids. V lost 0 bases and J lost 7; bases outside the gene matches: 7. The CDR3 loop reads CASSLGQGTWNEQFF. Written as DNA, the CDR3 is TGCGCCAGCAGCTTGGGACAGGGAACGTGGAATGAGCAGTTCTTC.

This clonotype occurred once. A much larger clone lies one base from this, so it may be a read error. The chain has TRBV4-1 and TRBJ2-5, with 10 bases fitting TRBD2. The CDR3 sequence is 16 residues long. Germline values: CDR1 MGHRA, CDR2 YSYEKL. Here the CDR3 reads CTSSQEPLAGVETQYF. The CDR3 DNA reads as TGCACCAGCAGCCAAGAACCGCTAGCGGGAGTAGAGACCCAGTACTTC.

This clonotype was counted many times. The chain is built from TRBV20-1 and TRBJ2-1, with D maybe TRBD1 (8 bases). The length of the CDR3 is 16 residues. The germline V gene encodes CDR1 DFQATT and CDR2 SNEGSKA (reference sequence). Trimming took off 0 bases at V and 6 bases at J, with 18 bases between the two ends. CDR3 region: CSARDGTGLGGNEQFF. In DNA, the CDR3 is TGCAGTGCTAGAGATGGGACAGGACTAGGCGGCAATGAGCAGTTCTTC.

Many counts were recorded for this clonotype. This chain joins TRBV7-2 and TRBJ2-3; possibly TRBD2 for D (7 bases). From germline, CDR1 is SGHTA and CDR2 FQGNSA. The ends were cut back, 3 bases at V and 2 bases at J, with 12 bases in the middle. The CDR3 length is 15 residues. CDR3 amino acids: CASSLGGLHTDTQYF. As DNA, the CDR3 is TGTGCCAGCAGCTTGGGGGGGCTGCACACAGATACGCAGTATTTT.

This clonotype was detected ten times or more. The chain uses TRBV12-3 or TRBV12-4 and TRBJ2-2, with 10 bases lining up with TRBD1. Unmatched junction bases numbered 2, after V lost 6 bases and J lost 4 bases. This CDR3 is 14 amino acids long. This CDR3 reads CASRGQGVTGELFF. The DNA of the CDR3 is TGTGCCAGCAGAGGACAGGGGGTCACCGGGGAGCTGTTTTTT.

This clonotype was found a few times. Here the CDR3 DNA reads TGCAGTGCTAGTGAGCCTAGCGGGAGGGCCCAAGAGACCCAGTACTTC. Its protein is CSASEPSGRAQETQYF. The chain couples TRBV20-1 to TRBJ2-5; TRBD2 agrees at 12 bases. CDR3 size: 16 residues. Germline trimming cut 3 bases from V and 1 base from J; bases unmatched to any gene: 6. Germline V CDR1 and CDR2: DFQATT, SNEGSKA (reference sequence).

This clonotype has more than one count but fewer than ten. This rearrangement joins TRBV6-1 to TRBJ2-2; 14 positions match TRBD2. The trim removed 5 bases at V and 4 bases at J, leaving 12 bases unmatched. The CDR3 is 19 amino acids. CDR1 MNHNS and CDR2 SASEGT come from the germline V gene. CDR3 protein: CASSPARLAGGPGTGELFF. The CDR3, as DNA: TGTGCCAGCAGTCCTGCCCGACTAGCGGGGGGGCCGGGCACCGGGGAGCTGTTTTTT.

This clonotype was found many times. V usage is TRBV12-3 or TRBV12-4 and J usage is TRBJ1-4; D remains unclear. The CDR3 consists of 15 residues. V was pared by 5 bases and J by 3 bases, with 13 bases between. CDR3 bases: TGTGCCAGCAGTCCCTCCCGGGCGGCTAATGAAAAACTGTTTTTT. Translation gives CASSPSRAANEKLFF.

This clonotype has ten or more counts. The V gene is TRBV7-2, the J gene TRBJ2-1; D tentatively fits TRBD1 or TRBD2 (5 bases each). From germline, CDR1 is SGHTA and CDR2 FQGNSA. Trimming took off 10 bases at V and 2 bases at J, with 15 bases between the two ends. CDR3 length equals 14 residues. CDR3 protein: CATSSGTTYNEQFF. The CDR3 nucleotides read TGTGCCACCTCCTCTGGGACCACCTACAATGAGCAGTTCTTC.

This clonotype appeared many times. CDR3 residues: CASSLRVGGDSPLHF. The CDR3 nucleotides read TGTGCCAGCAGCTTAAGAGTTGGGGGTGATTCACCCCTCCACTTT. The chain carries TRBV7-2 and TRBJ1-6; perhaps TRBD1 as D (5 bases). This CDR3 is built from 15 residues. Trimming took 2 bases from V and 8 from J, leaving 13 bases between them. Germline V gene lookup returns CDR1 SGHTA and CDR2 FQGNSA.

This clonotype was picked up a small number of times. A read error is possible here, since a much larger clone lies one base away. The V call is TRBV12-3 or TRBV12-4, the J call TRBJ1-4, with no clear D. Deletions cut 6 bases from V and 13 bases from J, with 18 bases between. The CDR3 is made up of 13 amino acids. CDR3 sequence reads: CASSNGRAGGLFF. The CDR3 DNA sequence: TGTGCCAGCAGCAACGGACGGGCCGGAGGACTGTTTTTT.

This clonotype was counted only a few times. The rearrangement links TRBV19 to TRBJ2-5; D uncertain. The CDR3 is 10 residues long. Germline V gives CDR1 LNHDA, CDR2 SQIVND (reference sequence). Trimming shortened V by 11 bases and J by 5 bases, and 9 bases separated the two germline ends. This CDR3 reads CAGPRETQYF. The CDR3, as DNA: TGTGCCGGCCCCCGGGAGACCCAGTACTTC. Drawing the rest from reference TRBV19 and TRBJ2-5, the complete variable domain is DGGITQSPKYLFRKEGQNVTLSCEQNLNHDAMYWYRQDPGQGLRLIYYSQIVNDFQKGDIAEGYSVSREKKESFPLTVTSAQKNPTAFYLCAGPRETQYFGPGTRLLVL.